This entry concerns a single T cell receptor beta chain. Its specificity is not known. The data were taken from a study of cytomegalovirus exposure and HLA in healthy donors. With 5 bases clipped from V and 4 bases from J, the junction kept 7 bases outside the gene matches. This CDR3 spans 15 amino acids. Germline lookup yields CDR1 SEHNR and CDR2 FQNEAQ (reference sequence). The PCR used 60 Vbeta and 13 Jbeta primers. TCRdb's table, derived via immunoSEQ multiplex PCR, lists solely in-frame clones and lacks some. The data contain about 250,000 clones, around 90% of them seen just once; the ten biggest clones take up 1.7%. General study results and limits: Highly shared variants forming one cluster were likely a sequencing artifact. Association of a missense DCLRE1C variant with TCR beta V- and J-gene trimming was reported in a later analysis. In an earlier analysis, about 87% or about 30%: the productive usage of most TCR beta V segments.

The sequence came from a girl aged 2 to 10 in good health and CMV-seronegative. The chain carries TRBV7-9 and TRBJ1-1, with TRBD1 matching over 10 bases. The sequenced sample consisted of PBMCs. CDR3 sequence reads: CASSKTGGVPTEAFF. Written as DNA, the CDR3 is TGTGCCAGCAGCAAGACAGGGGGCGTGCCCACTGAAGCTTTCTTT. Combining the CDR3 with reference TRBV7-9 and TRBJ1-1 gives the whole variable domain DTGVSQNPRHKITKRGQNVTFRCDPISEHNRLYWYRQTLGQGPEFLTYFQNEAQLEKSRLLSDRFSAERPKGSFSTLEIQRTEQGDSAMYLCASSKTGGVPTEAFFGQGTRLTVV.